The 20 T cell receptor beta chains below were found in one sample sequenced in a study of CD8 T cells in ankylosing spondylitis. Whole-study findings and limits: Seemingly distinctive of ankylosing spondylitis blood was a TCR beta motif formed by eight highly homologous variants.

These TCRs are of unknown antigen specificity. Each CDR3 protein gets one entry after TCRdb re-called the 5' RACE reads with MiXCR. The repertoire holds approximately 540,000 distinct CDR3 sequences, with more than 9.5% as singletons. What was sequenced was blood, either unsorted or a sorted T cell fraction (not recorded which). These receptors all stem from a male donor with ankylosing spondylitis.

The chain uses TRBV20-1 and TRBJ2-7; D is uncertain. This CDR3 has 12 amino acids. Trimming removed 0 bases from V and 1 base from J, with 4 bases in between. Germline CDR1 DFQATT, CDR2 SNEGSKA (reference sequence). CDR3 DNA: TGCAGTGCTAGAGACATATCCTACGAGCAGTACTTC. It specifies CSARDISYEQYF.

This sequence joins TRBV10-3 and TRBJ2-7; 7 positions agree with TRBD1. The CDR3 runs 15 residues. Germline V gives CDR1 ENHRY, CDR2 SYGVKD. Trimming at V came to 3 bases and at J to 0 bases, leaving 5 bases not matched to a gene. The CDR3 sequence is CAISDMGQTSYEQYF. The CDR3 region has the DNA TGTGCCATCAGTGACATGGGACAGACCTCCTACGAGCAGTACTTC.

The rearrangement uses TRBV28 and TRBJ1-3; D unresolved. The V end was cut by 7 bases, the J end by 7 bases, with 20 bases between. Germline values: CDR1 MDHEN, CDR2 SYDVKM. The CDR3 runs 15 residues. The CDR3 region is CASKGTFGVGNTIYF. The DNA for the CDR3 is TGTGCCAGCAAGGGAACTTTCGGGGTCGGGAACACCATATATTTT.

This clonotype was seen only a few times. The chain has TRBV20-1 and TRBJ2-6; weak D call: TRBD1 (5 bases). The CDR3 loop spans 14 amino acids. V was cut by 2 bases and J by 2 bases, with 7 bases left in between. The germline gives CDR1 DFQATT, CDR2 SNEGSKA (reference sequence). The CDR3 is CSARKGTGANVLTF. Here the CDR3 DNA reads TGCAGTGCTAGAAAGGGGACTGGGGCCAACGTCCTGACTTTC.

This clonotype was observed a few times. The chain combines TRBV3-1 with TRBJ2-7; D is uncertain. Germline CDR1 is LGHDT and CDR2 is YNNKEL (reference sequence). The ends were cut back, 1 base at V and 3 bases at J, with 7 bases in the middle. This CDR3 region has 13 residues. The CDR3 DNA reads as TGTGCCAGCAGCCAAGCCCAGGTCTACGAGCAGTACTTC. Translating gives CASSQAQVYEQYF.

This clonotype came up a few times. The CDR3 loop is CAGREGPNEKLFF. The CDR3 DNA reads TGCGCCGGTCGGGAAGGCCCTAATGAAAAACTGTTTTTT. The V gene is TRBV5-1, the J gene TRBJ1-4; D is unresolved. V was pared by 10 bases and J by 3 bases, with 13 bases between. CDR1 SGHRS and CDR2 YFSETQ come from the germline V gene. The CDR3 totals 13 residues.

This chain joins TRBV7-8 and TRBJ1-5, with 10 positions matching TRBD1. J gave up 5 bases and V 5 bases, and 6 bases lay outside the gene matches. Germline loops: CDR1 SGHVS, CDR2 FQNEAQ. The CDR3 consists of 15 residues. In DNA, the CDR3 is TGTGCCAGCAGCCAAGGGACAGGGGTTCATCAGCCCCAGCATTTT. It encodes CASSQGTGVHQPQHF.

V usage is TRBV5-1 and J usage is TRBJ1-3; D gene unclear. The CDR3 has 16 amino acids. Germline loops: CDR1 SGHRS, CDR2 YFSETQ. The V end lost 4 bases, the J end lost 1 base, and 15 bases lay between the germline ends. The CDR3 protein is CASSPPSGGSGNTIYF. CDR3 DNA sequence: TGCGCCAGCAGCCCCCCGTCAGGAGGTTCTGGAAACACCATATATTTT.

The chain couples TRBV15 to TRBJ2-2; no definite D call. The CDR3 runs to 13 residues. Germline V lookup: CDR1 LNHNV, CDR2 YYDKDF (reference sequence). V lost 0 bases to trimming and J lost 5 bases, with 4 bases between them. DNA for the CDR3: TGTGCCACCAGCAGAGAGCTAACCGGGGAGCTGTTTTTT. Translating gives CATSRELTGELFF.

This clonotype was picked up a small number of times. The chain recombines TRBV10-3 with TRBJ2-2, with D possibly matching TRBD1 (5 bases). Germline V gene sequence: CDR1 ENHRY, CDR2 SYGVKD. Trimming stripped 3 bases from V and 5 bases from J, with 10 bases between. This CDR3 has 14 amino acids. CDR3 in DNA: TGTGCCATCAGTGATCCGCGACAGACCGGGGAGCTGTTTTTT. Translation: CAISDPRQTGELFF.

This clonotype has only a few counts. A junction end diverges from the germline sequence, so it may reflect a read error. V and J are TRBV30 and TRBJ1-1; D is possibly TRBD1 (6 bases). The CDR3 is 13 amino acids. Germline CDR1 is GTSNPN and CDR2 is SVGIG (reference sequence). CDR3 bases: TGTGCCTGCCAACAGGAGCGGGACACTGAAGCTTTTTTT. Its translation is CACQQERDTEAFF.

This clonotype was picked up a small number of times. The chain joins TRBV12-3 or TRBV12-4 to TRBJ2-3; 12 bases align to TRBD2. V shed 6 bases and J 4 bases; nucleotides not matched to a gene: 5. The CDR3 has 15 amino acids. The CDR3 reads CASRRLAGGADTQYF. For the CDR3, the DNA is TGTGCCAGCAGACGGCTAGCGGGAGGGGCAGATACGCAGTATTTT.

The chain combines TRBV7-9 with TRBJ2-1; D might be TRBD2 (5 bases). Between the trimmed V and J ends, which lost 3 bases and 8 bases, there was a span of 14 bases. This CDR3 has 14 residues. Per the germline V gene, CDR1 is SEHNR and CDR2 is FQNEAQ (reference sequence). DNA for the CDR3: TGTGCCAGCAGCTTTGAGCTCCGCGGGTATGAGCAGTTCTTC. This sequence encodes CASSFELRGYEQFF. The variable domain in full, with the rest retrieved from reference TRBV7-9 and TRBJ2-1, is DTGVSQNPRHKITKRGQNVTFRCDPISEHNRLYWYRQTLGQGPEFLTYFQNEAQLEKSRLLSDRFSAERPKGSFSTLEIQRTEQGDSAMYLCASSFELRGYEQFFGPGTRLTVL.

In its sample, this clonotype was seen many times. The chain employs TRBV20-1 and TRBJ2-1; 9 bases match TRBD2. V lost 3 bases and J lost 6; bases outside the gene matches: 9. CDR3 length equals 15 residues. Germline V lookup: CDR1 DFQATT, CDR2 SNEGSKA (reference sequence). CDR3 amino acids: CSASRGGRARNEQFF. In DNA, the CDR3 is TGCAGTGCTAGTCGCGGCGGGAGGGCCCGCAATGAGCAGTTCTTC.

This clonotype has a handful of counts. The V call is TRBV11-2, the J call TRBJ2-1, with TRBD2 matching 10 bases. The CDR3 has 18 amino acids. V shed 3 bases, J shed 6 bases, and the junction held 14 bases outside the gene matches. Per the germline V gene, CDR1 is SGHAT and CDR2 is FQNNGV. The CDR3: CASSFLSRSSGRANEQFF. CDR3 nucleotide sequence: TGTGCCAGCAGCTTTCTTTCTCGATCGAGCGGGAGGGCCAATGAGCAGTTCTTC.

The chain joins TRBV20-1 to TRBJ1-4; 8 nucleotides line up with TRBD1. The CDR3 is made up of 15 amino acids. V lost 4 bases, J lost 5 bases, and 9 bases stayed unmatched. The germline gives CDR1 DFQATT, CDR2 SNEGSKA (reference sequence). CDR3 sequence: CSAIPGQALNEKLFF. In DNA form, the CDR3 reads TGCAGTGCTATCCCGGGACAGGCCTTAAATGAAAAACTGTTTTTT.

The J gene is TRBJ1-3, the V gene TRBV9; the D is unclear. V was trimmed by 0 bases and J by 4 bases, leaving 8 bases between them. This CDR3 is 14 amino acids long. Germline V CDR1 and CDR2: SGDLS, YYNGEE. CDR3 sequence reads: CASSVALFGNTIYF. Written as DNA, the CDR3 is TGTGCCAGCAGCGTAGCTTTATTCGGAAACACCATATATTTT.

This clonotype occurred a few times. This chain connects TRBV7-2 to TRBJ2-1; 11 positions agree with TRBD2. The trim removed 4 bases at V and 7 bases at J, leaving 3 bases unmatched. The CDR3 is 14 amino acids. In germline, CDR1 is SGHTA, CDR2 FQGNSA. In nucleotides, the CDR3 is TGTGCCAGCAGCTCTAGCGGGGGGTGGAATGAGCAGTTCTTC. Translated: CASSSSGGWNEQFF.

This clonotype was counted a few times. J is TRBJ2-3 and V is TRBV20-1; D is unresolved. This CDR3 contains 12 residues. Germline CDR1 is DFQATT and CDR2 is SNEGSKA (reference sequence). Trimming stripped 7 bases from V and 5 bases from J, with 13 bases between. Here the CDR3 reads CSVALGLDTQYF. CDR3 bases: TGCAGTGTCGCCCTGGGATTAGATACGCAGTATTTT.

This clonotype has just a few counts. V is TRBV24-1 and J is TRBJ2-3; maybe TRBD1 (6 bases). The CDR3 contains 15 residues. V lost 4 bases and J lost 3, with 13 bases in between. CDR1 is KGHDR and CDR2 is SFDVKD in the germline V gene. The CDR3, as DNA: TGTGCCACCAGTGACCTGAGGCAGGGGACAGATACGCAGTATTTT. This encodes CATSDLRQGTDTQYF.